This T cell receptor (beta chain) was captured in a study of T cell responses to AZD1222 COVID-19 vaccine. Study-level results: Clonal diversity was possibly underestimated, and the donors were mostly white British, with more females.

This clone has just a few counts. Its antigen is currently unknown. Libraries were prepared by immunoSEQ multiplex PCR; TCRdb keeps only in-frame clonotypes and omits some of them. The table lists approximately 140,000 clones, 91% of them singletons. V dropped 6 bases and J dropped 5; count of bases not matched to a gene: 16. Germline V gives CDR1 KGHSH, CDR2 LQKENI. The CDR3 is 16 amino acids. The chain is built from TRBV18 and TRBJ2-7; TRBD2 matches at 7 bases. Sequences were derived from peripheral blood, sampled 28 days after the second dose of the MenACWY control vaccine. The receptor's source is an adult who received the MenACWY meningococcal vaccine as a control. CDR3 sequence (DNA): TGTGCCAGCTCCCAAAGCGGGACGGGTCTGGGCCACGAGCAGTACTTC. This gives the protein CASSQSGTGLGHEQYF.